The 9 T cell receptor beta chains listed next were all sequenced from one sample in a study of spatial heterogeneity in lung cancer. Time point indicated: sample taken at primary tumor resection. Tumor, nontumor lung or frozen PBMC supplied whole RNA that was sequenced unsorted. TCRdb ran MiXCR on the 5' RACE reads and lists one entry per CDR3 protein. The data hold several thousand distinct CDR3 sequences, with around 24% observed a single time. This specimen was PBMCs, taken at surgery. The receptor source for this set is a female donor with early-stage non-small cell lung cancer.

Points on this clonotype: This beta chain turned up in a library designed for alpha chains; as an off-target read, its abundance says little. The chain's CDR3 is CSAGTGALYNEQFF. The DNA for the CDR3 is TGCAGCGCAGGGACAGGGGCGTTATACAATGAGCAGTTCTTC. The chain combines TRBV29-1 with TRBJ2-1, with 10 bases identical to TRBD1. V was pared by 7 bases and J by 4 bases, with 7 bases of the junction left unmatched. From germline, CDR1 is SQVTM and CDR2 ANQGSEA. The CDR3 is made up of 14 amino acids.

This clonotype appeared a few times. The size of this beta chain means little, since it is a stray read in a library made for alpha chains. This chain joins TRBV7-3 and TRBJ2-6, with a tentative D call TRBD1 (5 bases). Germline V gives CDR1 SGHTA, CDR2 FQGTGA. This CDR3 contains 16 residues. V was shortened by 5 bases and J by 4 bases, with 15 bases between the two germline ends. For the CDR3, the DNA is TGTGCCAGCAGCACAACCAGGGCCTCGGGGGCCAACGTCCTGACTTTC. It translates to CASSTTRASGANVLTF.

This clonotype is medium-sized. Little can be read into the size of this beta chain, an off-target read in a library designed for alpha chains. CDR3 in DNA: TGCGCCAGCAGCCCACTGACTAGCGGCATTTCAGGCGGGGAGCTGTTTTTT. This translates into CASSPLTSGISGGELFF. The chain carries TRBV5-1 and TRBJ2-2, with 9 bases that match TRBD2. Looked up from germline, CDR1 is SGHRS and CDR2 is YFSETQ. Trimming took 4 bases from V and 7 from J; bases not matched to a gene: 14. CDR3 length: 17 amino acids.

By share, this clonotype counts as medium-sized. This beta chain is an off-target read within a library intended for alpha chains, so its frequency means little. V gene TRBV21-1 combines with J gene TRBJ2-1; the table's D gene call, TRBD1, was not cross checked with the DNA. TRBV21-1 is flagged as a pseudogene. The CDR3 length is 17 residues. The CDR3 DNA reads as TGTGCCAGCAGCAAAGACAAGACAGAGTTCCCAAGCCATGAGCAGTTCTTC. It yields the protein CASSKDKTEFPSHEQFF.

This clonotype qualifies as medium-sized (0.01 to 0.1%). This beta chain was picked up by a library intended for alpha chains and is off target, so its count carries little meaning. The CDR3 here is CASSLVGFQDEQFF. The DNA of the CDR3 is TGTGCCAGCAGCTTAGTGGGATTCCAAGATGAGCAGTTCTTC. V gene TRBV7-8 combines with J gene TRBJ2-1; D ambiguous. The CDR3 loop spans 14 amino acids. Germline V gives CDR1 SGHVS, CDR2 FQNEAQ. V lost 1 base to trimming and J lost 8 bases, with 12 bases between them.

By proportion, this clonotype is medium-sized. The library was built for alpha chains, so this beta chain is an off-target read and its size means little. The V gene is TRBV25-1, the J gene TRBJ2-5; D is undetermined. Trimming removed 2 bases at V and 4 bases at J, with 14 bases between. The V gene's germline CDR1 is MGHDK and CDR2 SYGVNS. This CDR3 region has 15 residues. The CDR3 protein is CASSELSELGETQYF. Written as DNA, the CDR3 is TGTGCCAGCAGTGAACTATCCGAGTTGGGAGAGACCCAGTACTTC.

A single count supports this clonotype. A library made for alpha chains picked up this beta chain off target, so its size means little. This rearrangement joins TRBV29-1 to TRBJ2-7; possibly TRBD1 or TRBD2 for D (5 bases each). CDR3 length: 13 amino acids. Germline V gives CDR1 SQVTM, CDR2 ANQGSEA. The chain's CDR3 is CSISQGPLGEQYV. The CDR3 DNA sequence: TGCAGTATCTCTCAGGGACCCCTTGGCGAGCAGTACGTC.

In its sample, this clonotype ranks as large (0.1 to 1%). For a library built for alpha chains, this beta chain is a stray read; little rests on its size. This chain joins TRBV6-1 and TRBJ2-6; D may be TRBD2 (5 bases). The CDR3 contains 16 residues. From germline, CDR1 is MNHNS and CDR2 SASEGT. The germline V and J ends were trimmed by 8 bases and 0 bases, with 14 bases remaining between them. The CDR3 protein is CASGGWPASGANVLTF. In DNA form, the CDR3 reads TGTGCCAGCGGAGGTTGGCCAGCCTCTGGGGCCAACGTCCTGACTTTC.

This clonotype qualifies as medium-sized (0.01 to 0.1%). Because this beta chain is a stray read in a library intended to capture alpha chains, its abundance should not be given much weight. The rearrangement uses TRBV6-2 or TRBV6-3 and TRBJ2-7, with 8 bases aligning to TRBD1. Germline V gives CDR1 MNHEY, CDR2 SVGEGT. V dropped 6 bases and J dropped 3; count of bases not matched to a gene: 7. The CDR3 loop spans 14 amino acids. The CDR3, as DNA: TGTGCCAGCAGCCCCGGGGACAGGATCTACGAGCAGTACTTC. This gives the protein CASSPGDRIYEQYF.